This T cell receptor beta chain comes out of a study of human T cells and chemical hapten exposure. Study in general: Weekly scalp doses of diphenylcyclopropenone were given to patients during the roughly 23-week study.

Time point noted: patch test 3, about 24 weeks after DPC sensitization. Treatment described: therapeutic diphenylcyclopropenone sensitization with weekly scalp DPC. Per germline, CDR1 LGHDT and CDR2 YNNKEL (reference sequence). V gave up 1 base and J gave up 2 bases, with 8 bases separating them. This CDR3 has 14 residues. This clonotype was observed at least ten times. The antigen is undetermined. TCRdb reprocessed the RACE reads with MiXCR, giving one entry per CDR3 protein. The profile covers over 80,000 distinct CDR3 sequences, with roughly a tenth appearing a single time and roughly 1% taken by the ten largest. Study conclusions and caveats: It was expanded TCRs that formed significantly more large CDR3 similarity clusters than controls did. TCRs at a frequency above 1 in 1000 stayed unchanged with DPC sensitization.

The starting material was whole blood, obtained in connection with sensitization to the hapten diphenylcyclopropenone (DPC). The rearrangement links TRBV3-1 to TRBJ1-1; D gene ambiguous. The receptor's source is a woman aged 25 to 39 with alopecia areata. Some clones in this sample may be carry-over from other donors' samples. CDR3 nucleotides: TGTGCCAGCAGCCAAGGTCCAGGCAACACTGAAGCTTTCTTT. Translation: CASSQGPGNTEAFF.